This TCR beta chain was obtained from a study of blood T cell repertoires in COVID-19. Study-wide context: T cells, B-cell-depleted T cells, or PBMCs provided the cDNA or gDNA that served as material.

This clone was counted between two and nine times. This CDR3 has 15 amino acids. CDR1 is SGHNT, CDR2 YYREEE, per germline (reference sequence). V lost 3 bases to trimming and J lost 3 bases, with 16 bases between them. Original methodology: The assay estimated nucleated cells by amplifying reference gene primers. The method was immunoSEQ multiplex PCR; TCRdb's version includes in-frame clones alone and lacks a portion of them. D and trimming were read from the DNA, whereas the V and J calls and clone size are those reported in that table. The table records under 250,000 clones, more than 70% of them present only once.

The material sequenced was peripheral blood. This clonotype was sampled from a man aged 40-49 years with active or convalescent COVID-19. This chain links TRBV5-4 with TRBJ2-7, with D possibly being TRBD1 (6 bases). The CDR3 protein is CASSWGPGQNYEQYF. DNA of the CDR3: TGTGCCAGCAGCTGGGGTCCGGGACAAAACTACGAGCAGTACTTC.